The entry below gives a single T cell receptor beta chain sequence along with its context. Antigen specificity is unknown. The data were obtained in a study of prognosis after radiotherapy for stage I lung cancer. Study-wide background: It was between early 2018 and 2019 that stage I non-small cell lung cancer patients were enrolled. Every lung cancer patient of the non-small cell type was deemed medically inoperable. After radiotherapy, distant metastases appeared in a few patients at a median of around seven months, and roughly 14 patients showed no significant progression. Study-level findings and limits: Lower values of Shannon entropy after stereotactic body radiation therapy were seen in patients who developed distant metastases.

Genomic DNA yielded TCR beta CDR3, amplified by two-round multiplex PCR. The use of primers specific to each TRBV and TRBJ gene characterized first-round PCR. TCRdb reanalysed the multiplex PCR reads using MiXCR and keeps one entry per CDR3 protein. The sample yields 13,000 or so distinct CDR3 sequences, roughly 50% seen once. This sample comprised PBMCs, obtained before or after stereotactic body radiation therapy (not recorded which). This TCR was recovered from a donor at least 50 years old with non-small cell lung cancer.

This CDR3 is CASSQDWSEETQYF. CDR3 nucleotide sequence: TGCGCCAGCAGCCAAGATTGGTCAGAAGAGACCCAGTACTTC. The chain employs TRBV4-1 and TRBJ2-5; D is unclear. Germline V gene data show CDR1 as MGHRA and CDR2 as YSYEKL. The CDR3 is 14 residues long. V was cut by 0 bases and J by 3 bases, with 8 bases left in between.